The rows below give T cell receptor beta chains drawn from one sample of a study of T cell repertoires and HLA-DP antigens. Clones were read by immunoSEQ multiplex PCR, and TCRdb kept only the in-frame ones, dropping some. In the table there are approximately 110,000 clones, 80% to 95% of which are singletons. No antigen has been identified for these receptors. Sequencing was performed on CD4+ T cells from PBMCs. These receptors originate from a woman between 18 and 29 years old in good health and CMV-seronegative. CDR3s include the opening cysteine and the closing phenylalanine or tryptophan. A D gene is named only where the DNA matches it firmly. Part of the rows lack a size; the others show once, few, many or a class for expanded clones.

TRBD2	TRBV5-1	TRBJ2-3	.	CASSYQPLQPSGGVQDTQYF	TGCGCCAGCAGCTACCAACCATTACAACCTAGCGGGGGGGTTCAAGATACGCAGTATTTT
.	TRBV7-9	TRBJ2-3	.	CASSPHTQTDTQYF	TGTGCCAGCAGCCCCCATACCCAGACAGATACGCAGTATTTT
TRBD1	TRBV7-3	TRBJ1-5	.	CASSSDRTQPQHF	TGTGCCAGCAGCTCGGACAGGACCCAGCCCCAGCATTTT
TRBD2	TRBV7-9	TRBJ2-4	.	CASSPIGLAGVNIQYF	TGTGCCAGCAGCCCAATCGGACTAGCGGGAGTCAACATTCAGTACTTC
TRBD1	TRBV12-5	TRBJ2-2	once	CASGGTGGTGELFF	TGTGCTAGTGGGGGGACAGGGGGCACCGGGGAGCTGTTTTTT
.	TRBV15	TRBJ1-5	.	CATSRDNQPQHF	TGTGCCACCAGCAGAGATAATCAGCCCCAGCATTTT
.	TRBV7-9	TRBJ2-4	.	CASSFSVAADIQYF	TGTGCCAGCAGCTTTTCGGTGGCCGCGGACATTCAGTACTTC
.	TRBV23-1	TRBJ1-5	once	CASSLGGLDQPQHF	TGCGCCAGCAGTCTTGGGGGGCTGGATCAGCCCCAGCATTTT
.	TRBV19	TRBJ2-3	.	CASLQGPGADTQYF	TGTGCCAGTCTTCAGGGGCCTGGGGCAGATACGCAGTATTTT
TRBD1	TRBV28	TRBJ1-4	.	CASSLADRKLFF	TGTGCCAGCAGTTTAGCGGACAGGAAACTGTTTTTT
TRBD1	TRBV19	TRBJ1-4	.	CASSTSGTGIRNEKLFF	TGTGCCAGTAGTACCTCCGGGACAGGGATAAGGAATGAAAAACTGTTTTTT
TRBD2	TRBV4-1	TRBJ2-5	.	CASSQDKGGEETQYF	TGCGCCAGCAGCCAAGATAAGGGAGGGGAGGAGACCCAGTACTTC
.	TRBV28	TRBJ2-7	.	CASRSGSRVGEQYF	TGTGCCAGCAGATCCGGGTCCCGGGTGGGGGAGCAGTACTTC
TRBD1	TRBV28	TRBJ1-2	once	CASSPEGDRGVYGYTF	TGTGCCAGCAGCCCCGAGGGGGACAGGGGGGTCTATGGCTACACCTTC
.	TRBV2	TRBJ1-2	.	CASSEYRRYGYTF	TGTGCCAGCAGTGAATACAGAAGATATGGCTACACCTTC
.	TRBV12-5	TRBJ1-1	.	CASGFQGLTNTEAFF	TGTGCTAGTGGTTTCCAGGGTCTAACGAACACTGAAGCTTTCTTT
.	TRBV6-6	TRBJ2-5	.	CASSSERGGPQYF	TGTGCCAGCAGTTCTGAGCGAGGGGGTCCCCAGTACTTC
.	TRBV18	TRBJ1-1	.	CASSLSGREAFF	TGTGCCAGCTCACTATCGGGGAGGGAAGCTTTCTTT
TRBD1	TRBV2	TRBJ1-4	.	CASSEAGDSVGEKLFF	TGTGCCAGCAGTGAAGCGGGGGACAGCGTCGGTGAAAAACTGTTTTTT
.	TRBV30	TRBJ1-5	.	CAWSGGGNQPQHF	TGTGCCTGGAGCGGGGGGGGCAATCAGCCCCAGCATTTT
.	TRBV29-1	TRBJ2-1	.	CSDNRGDEQFF	TGCAGCGACAATCGGGGCGATGAGCAGTTCTTC
.	TRBV28	TRBJ2-7	.	CASSAAIPSYEQYF	TGTGCCAGCAGTGCCGCGATACCTAGCTACGAGCAGTACTTC
TRBD2	TRBV9	TRBJ2-3	.	CASRGAGLRTDTQYF	TGTGCCAGCAGGGGAGCGGGACTTCGCACAGATACGCAGTATTTT
.	TRBV6-1	TRBJ1-1	.	CASSVDPGGGSTEAFF	TGTGCCAGCAGTGTCGACCCGGGGGGTGGGAGCACTGAAGCTTTCTTT
TRBD2	TRBV5-6	TRBJ2-7	once	CASSPLPRLAGEQYF	TGTGCCAGCAGCCCCCTGCCAAGACTAGCGGGTGAGCAGTACTTC
.	TRBV6-5	TRBJ2-7	.	CASSSPLGPYEQYF	TGTGCCAGCAGTTCCCCCCTGGGGCCCTACGAGCAGTACTTC
.	TRBV25-1	TRBJ1-2	.	CASSDHGAHYGYTF	TGTGCCAGCAGTGATCACGGGGCGCACTATGGCTACACCTTC
TRBD1	TRBV7-6	TRBJ2-1	.	CASSLRGRDDNEQFF	TGTGCCAGCAGCCTCAGGGGGCGTGATGACAATGAGCAGTTCTTC
TRBD1	TRBV28	TRBJ1-1	.	CASSPPLGQGATEAFF	TGTGCCAGCAGTCCCCCCCTCGGACAGGGGGCGACTGAAGCTTTCTTT
.	TRBV9	TRBJ1-3	.	CASSVLGQGGGNTIYF	TGTGCCAGCAGCGTGTTGGGGCAGGGTGGAGGAAACACCATATATTTT
.	TRBV7-8	TRBJ1-2	.	CASSLGEGGYTF	TGTGCCAGCAGCTTAGGTGAAGGCGGCTACACCTTC